This T cell receptor beta chain was sequenced for a study of vaccination effects on CD4 cells after COVID-19. Comment on this clone: Antigen specificity is unknown. Germline is not matched at one junction end, which may reflect a read error.

Study-level results: Marked clonal contraction of both clone types appeared late after vaccination.

From germline, CDR1 is KGHSH and CDR2 LQKENI. CDR3 length: 12 residues. Repertoires were generated with immunoSEQ multiplex PCR, while TCRdb's copy carries only in-frame clones and drops some. The table lists fewer than 80,000 clones, around 74% of them singletons. ViraFEST assay sequencing came after antigen-specific CD4+ T cells were expanded with viral peptide pools. Cells that had been cultured for approximately eleven days were the source of isolated CD4+ T cells. Either the mRNA-1273 or the BNT162b2 vaccine was given to participants as two doses. The TCR sequence derives from a human donor who received a COVID-19 vaccine. Sequences were derived from CD4+ T cells from PBMCs cultured with HCoV-229E spike peptides, sampled after COVID-19 vaccination. The chain joins TRBV18 to TRBJ2-5, with a weak D call TRBD2 (6 bases). CDR3 DNA sequence: TGTGCCAGCTCACTACAACAGGAGGGGTCCGACTTC. As protein: CASSLQQEGSDF.